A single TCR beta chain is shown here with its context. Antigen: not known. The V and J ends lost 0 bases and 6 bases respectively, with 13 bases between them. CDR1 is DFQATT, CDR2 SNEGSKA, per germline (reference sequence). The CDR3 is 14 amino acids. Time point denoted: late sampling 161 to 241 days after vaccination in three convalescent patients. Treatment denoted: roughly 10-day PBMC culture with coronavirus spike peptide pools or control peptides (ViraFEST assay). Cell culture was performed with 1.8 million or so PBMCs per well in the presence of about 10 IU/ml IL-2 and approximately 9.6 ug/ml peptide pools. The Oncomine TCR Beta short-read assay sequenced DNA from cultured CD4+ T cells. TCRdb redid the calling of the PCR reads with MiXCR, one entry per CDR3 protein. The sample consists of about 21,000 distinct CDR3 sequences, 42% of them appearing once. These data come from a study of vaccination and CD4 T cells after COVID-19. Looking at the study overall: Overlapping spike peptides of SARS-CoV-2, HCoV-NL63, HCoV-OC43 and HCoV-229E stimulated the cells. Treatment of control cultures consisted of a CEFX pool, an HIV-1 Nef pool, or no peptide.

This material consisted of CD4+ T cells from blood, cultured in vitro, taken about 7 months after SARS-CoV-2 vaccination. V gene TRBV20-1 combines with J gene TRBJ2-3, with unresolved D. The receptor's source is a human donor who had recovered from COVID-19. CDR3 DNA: TGCAGTGCTAGAGAACCCCACGTGGGGGATACGCAGTATTTT. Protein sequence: CSAREPHVGDTQYF.